This TCR beta chain was obtained from a study of T cells after yellow fever vaccination. The V gene lost 7 bases and the J gene lost 6 bases, with 25 bases spanning the gap. This CDR3 has 16 amino acids. Per the germline V gene, CDR1 is SQVTM and CDR2 is ANQGSEA. This clonotype showed up many times. TCRdb re-called the 5' RACE reads through MiXCR, storing one row per CDR3 protein. Seen here are 300,000 to 450,000 distinct CDR3 sequences, over 5% observed once, and the top ten hold approximately 15%. The genes are TRBV29-1 and TRBJ2-1, with D possibly matching TRBD2 (6 bases). This clonotype was obtained from a man aged 25 to 40 who received the YFV17D yellow fever vaccine. The specimen was PBMCs, collected 5 days after the yellow fever booster vaccination. The CDR3 DNA sequence: TGCAGCGCCCGGAGGCGGGGCGGGGAGTCTCGCAATGAGCAGTTCTTC. It is translated as CSARRRGGESRNEQFF.